The 31 T cell receptor beta chains in this list originate from one sample, sequenced in a study of naive and memory T cell subsets. Amplification of ligated cDNA took four PCR rounds with SP2 and nested alpha and beta constant primers. MiXCR, run by TCRdb on the 5' RACE reads, gives a single entry per CDR3 protein. The sample lists roughly 60,000 distinct CDR3 sequences; around 7.7% were seen once. A UMI-containing oligonucleotide was joined by 3' ligation to the TCR cDNA template. The receptors come from a male donor in good health.

This clonotype came up many times. The chain has TRBV29-1 and TRBJ1-1, with 8 positions matching TRBD1. Trimming cost V 5 bases and J 5 bases; bases outside gene matches: 4. Looked up from germline, CDR1 is SQVTM and CDR2 is ANQGSEA. This CDR3 spans 12 amino acids. The CDR3 nucleotides are TGCAGCGTTCGGACAGGGAGAACTGAAGCTTTCTTT. Its protein product is CSVRTGRTEAFF. Using reference TRBV29-1 and TRBJ1-1 for the parts outside the CDR3, the full variable domain is SAVISQKPSRDICQRGTSLTIQCQVDSQVTMMFWYRQQPGQSLTLIATANQGSEATYESGFVIDKFPISRPNLTFSTLTVSNMSPEDSSIYLCSVRTGRTEAFFGQGTRLTVV.

This clonotype was counted a single time. The chain joins TRBV2 to TRBJ1-4; D may be TRBD1 (5 bases). CDR3 length equals 16 residues. Germline V lookup: CDR1 SNHLY, CDR2 FYNNEI. V shed 7 bases and J shed 7 bases, with 22 bases lying between them. CDR3 nucleotides: TGTGCCAGCAACCCCTCACCACTGATTGGGGGTGAAAAACTGTTTTTT. Protein product: CASNPSPLIGGEKLFF.

The chain joins TRBV5-1 to TRBJ1-6; 7 bases agree with TRBD1. Trimming cost V 4 bases and J 5 bases; bases outside gene matches: 9. Per germline, CDR1 SGHRS and CDR2 YFSETQ. This CDR3 region has 16 residues. The CDR3 loop is CASSADGTANNSPLHF. The CDR3 coding sequence is TGCGCCAGCAGCGCAGACGGGACAGCGAATAATTCACCCCTCCACTTT.

There are a few counts of this clonotype. The rearrangement joins TRBV7-9 to TRBJ1-5; TRBD1 agrees at 8 bases. There are 14 residues in the CDR3. CDR1 and CDR2 from the germline V gene are SEHNR and FQNEAQ (reference sequence). The J segment lost 3 bases and the V segment lost 5 bases, leaving 3 bases of the junction unmatched. CDR3 amino acids: CASSATGDNQPQHF. CDR3 sequence (DNA): TGTGCCAGCAGCGCGACAGGGGACAATCAGCCCCAGCATTTT. The variable domain in full, completed from reference TRBV7-9 and TRBJ1-5, reads DTGVSQNPRHKITKRGQNVTFRCDPISEHNRLYWYRQTLGQGPEFLTYFQNEAQLEKSRLLSDRFSAERPKGSFSTLEIQRTEQGDSAMYLCASSATGDNQPQHFGDGTRLSIL.

This clonotype was recorded at least ten times. CDR3 sequence: CATGFTGGEAKNIQYF. The CDR3 nucleotides are TGTGCCACCGGCTTTACAGGGGGCGAGGCCAAAAACATTCAGTACTTC. The chain is built from TRBV2 and TRBJ2-4; 9 nucleotides line up with TRBD1. The length of the CDR3 is 16 residues. Germline trimming cut 10 bases from V and 1 base from J; bases unmatched to any gene: 11. Germline V gene lookup returns CDR1 SNHLY and CDR2 FYNNEI.

This clonotype was seen repeatedly, ten times or more. The CDR3 DNA is TGCGCCAGCAGTTCGGACAGGGCCGTCACAGATACGCAGTATTTT. It codes for CASSSDRAVTDTQYF. The J gene is TRBJ2-3, the V gene TRBV5-1; TRBD1 matches at 8 bases. Germline V gene lookup returns CDR1 SGHRS and CDR2 YFSETQ. The V gene end was trimmed by 5 bases and the J gene end by 2 bases; junction bases not matched to a gene: 7. This CDR3 has 15 amino acids.

This clonotype was detected many times. The rearrangement links TRBV29-1 to TRBJ1-1, with no clear D. V was pared by 7 bases and J by 1 base, with 10 bases between. The CDR3 runs to 12 residues. Germline values: CDR1 SQVTM, CDR2 ANQGSEA. CDR3 bases: TGCAGCGCCTCGACGGGGAACACTGAAGCTTTCTTT. It specifies CSASTGNTEAFF. Using reference TRBV29-1 and TRBJ1-1 for the parts outside the CDR3, the full variable domain is SAVISQKPSRDICQRGTSLTIQCQVDSQVTMMFWYRQQPGQSLTLIATANQGSEATYESGFVIDKFPISRPNLTFSTLTVSNMSPEDSSIYLCSASTGNTEAFFGQGTRLTVV.

The gene calls are TRBV5-1 and TRBJ2-2, with 8 bases matching TRBD1. V trimming: 0 bases; J trimming: 3 bases; junction bases outside the gene matches: 7. The CDR3 totals 17 residues. Germline V gives CDR1 SGHRS, CDR2 YFSETQ. The CDR3 nucleotides read TGCGCCAGCAGCTTGGAGGCAGGGGGCGCTTACACCGGGGAGCTGTTTTTT. It is translated as CASSLEAGGAYTGELFF.

This clonotype was seen ten or more times. The chain combines TRBV5-1 with TRBJ2-1; no reliable D call. The length of the CDR3 is 14 residues. Germline CDR1 and CDR2: SGHRS and YFSETQ. V was clipped by 5 bases and J by 0 bases, with 9 bases between them. CDR3 nucleotides: TGCGCCAGCAGTCGGGCGTACTCCTACAATGAGCAGTTCTTC. Translating it yields CASSRAYSYNEQFF.

This CDR3 reads CASSPSSGANEQFF. In DNA form, the CDR3 reads TGTGCCAGCAGCCCTTCGTCGGGGGCCAATGAGCAGTTCTTC. The chain links TRBV11-3 to TRBJ2-1; the D gene could be TRBD1 or TRBD2 (6 bases each). Germline-derived CDR1 and CDR2 are SGHNT and YENEEA. The germline V and J ends were trimmed by 5 bases and 6 bases, with 14 bases remaining between them. The CDR3 loop spans 14 amino acids. Full variable domain (remainder filled in from reference TRBV11-3 and TRBJ2-1): EAGVVQSPRYKIIEKKQPVAFWCNPISGHNTLYWYLQNLGQGPELLIRYENEEAVDDSQLPKDRFSAERLKGVDSTLKIQPAELGDSAVYLCASSPSSGANEQFFGPGTRLTVL.

This clonotype was observed a handful of times. The rearrangement joins TRBV9 to TRBJ2-5; 10 positions agree with TRBD2. Germline V gene sequence: CDR1 SGDLS, CDR2 YYNGEE. Trimming cost V 0 bases and J 3 bases; bases outside gene matches: 2. The CDR3 runs to 15 residues. The CDR3 loop is CASSVGTSGKETQYF. CDR3 DNA: TGTGCCAGCAGCGTAGGCACTAGCGGGAAAGAGACCCAGTACTTC.

This clonotype was counted only a few times. The DNA of the CDR3 is TGTGCCAGTAGTATGGGAACGTTTGGACACCTCCACTTT. It encodes CASSMGTFGHLHF. The J gene is TRBJ1-6, the V gene TRBV19; TRBD1 is a possible D gene (5 bases). Germline V lookup: CDR1 LNHDA, CDR2 SQIVND (reference sequence). V was clipped by 3 bases and J by 15 bases, with 15 bases between them. The length of the CDR3 is 13 residues.

This clonotype has a count of ten or more. V is TRBV6-5 and J is TRBJ2-1, with 11 nucleotides matching TRBD1. J lost 0 bases, V lost 9 bases, and 7 bases had no gene match. This CDR3 is 16 amino acids long. Germline V CDR1 and CDR2: MNHEY, SVGAGI. This CDR3 is CASRTGGLSSYNEQFF. As DNA, the CDR3 is TGTGCCAGTAGGACAGGGGGCTTGAGCTCCTACAATGAGCAGTTCTTC.

This clonotype was observed a handful of times. The gene calls are TRBV19 and TRBJ2-5; D could derive from TRBD1 or TRBD2 (5 bases each). This CDR3 has 14 residues. Germline values: CDR1 LNHDA, CDR2 SQIVND (reference sequence). V gave up 7 bases and J gave up 4 bases, with 16 bases separating them. The CDR3: CASTPGPRGETQYF. Written as DNA, the CDR3 is TGTGCCAGTACTCCGGGACCCCGAGGAGAGACCCAGTACTTC.

V usage is TRBV6-1 and J usage is TRBJ2-7; possible D gene TRBD1, 6 bases. Germline CDR1 reads MNHNS; CDR2 reads SASEGT. The V gene lost 4 bases and the J gene lost 3 bases, with 16 bases spanning the gap. The CDR3 has 15 amino acids. The CDR3 nucleotides read TGTGCCAGCAGTGTCGAACAGGGAACTTACTACGAGCAGTACTTC. Translation: CASSVEQGTYYEQYF.

V is TRBV30 and J is TRBJ1-5; D perhaps matches TRBD1 (5 bases). Trimming removed 1 base from V and 0 bases from J, with 10 bases in between. Germline V CDR1 and CDR2: GTSNPN, SVGIG (reference sequence). The CDR3 has 15 amino acids. The CDR3 DNA is TGTGCCTGGAGTGGGGGGGGATATAGCAATCAGCCCCAGCATTTT. Protein sequence: CAWSGGGYSNQPQHF.

There are a few counts of this clonotype. This chain connects TRBV5-1 to TRBJ1-5, with a weak D call TRBD1 (5 bases). Deletions cut 2 bases from V and 7 bases from J, with 16 bases between. CDR1 SGHRS and CDR2 YFSETQ come from the germline V gene. The CDR3 has 15 residues. The CDR3 region is CASSLLTGEGQPQHF. The DNA for the CDR3 is TGCGCCAGCAGCTTACTTACAGGCGAGGGCCAGCCCCAGCATTTT.

This clonotype was counted between two and nine times. This rearrangement joins TRBV27 to TRBJ1-5; possible D gene TRBD1, 6 bases. Germline CDR1 and CDR2: MNHEY and SMNVEV (reference sequence). This CDR3 is 15 amino acids long. Trimming took 5 bases from V and 0 from J, leaving 11 bases between them. Here the CDR3 DNA reads TGTGCCAGCAGTCAGGACAGTTATAGCAATCAGCCCCAGCATTTT. Protein: CASSQDSYSNQPQHF.

This clonotype appeared a few times. V and J are TRBV29-1 and TRBJ2-6; D uncertain. Germline V gene data show CDR1 as SQVTM and CDR2 as ANQGSEA. The CDR3 contains 15 residues. V was pared by 3 bases and J by 4 bases, with 13 bases between. CDR3 sequence: CSVEGPDTGANVLTF. CDR3 sequence (DNA): TGCAGCGTTGAGGGTCCCGACACGGGGGCCAACGTCCTGACTTTC. The full variable domain, in which reference TRBV29-1 and TRBJ2-6 provide the parts outside the CDR3, is SAVISQKPSRDICQRGTSLTIQCQVDSQVTMMFWYRQQPGQSLTLIATANQGSEATYESGFVIDKFPISRPNLTFSTLTVSNMSPEDSSIYLCSVEGPDTGANVLTFGAGSRLTVL.

This chain's CDR3 is CASSVTGGQYNEQFF. The DNA of the CDR3 is TGTGCCAGCAGCGTCACGGGGGGGCAGTACAATGAGCAGTTCTTC. The chain joins TRBV9 to TRBJ2-1; 8 bases match TRBD2. Trimming took 2 bases from V and 4 from J; bases not matched to a gene: 5. The CDR3 loop spans 15 amino acids. The germline gives CDR1 SGDLS, CDR2 YYNGEE.

This clonotype was found many times. The gene calls are TRBV20-1 and TRBJ2-2, with 9 bases aligning to TRBD2. Trimming cost V 0 bases and J 3 bases; bases outside gene matches: 2. The germline V gene encodes CDR1 DFQATT and CDR2 SNEGSKA (reference sequence). The CDR3 runs 15 residues. Here the CDR3 reads CSAREREGHTGELFF. The DNA of the CDR3 is TGCAGTGCTAGAGAGCGGGAGGGGCACACCGGGGAGCTGTTTTTT.

This clonotype turned up a few times. This chain connects TRBV20-1 to TRBJ2-7, with no clear D. Trimming pared 3 bases from V and 7 bases from J, leaving 10 bases between. The CDR3 totals 11 residues. CDR1 is DFQATT, CDR2 SNEGSKA, per germline (reference sequence). In DNA form, the CDR3 reads TGCAGTGCTAGGAAGGTGTCGGAGCAGTACTTC. Translated, it gives CSARKVSEQYF.

This chain joins TRBV20-1 and TRBJ2-7; D perhaps matches TRBD2 (6 bases). Trimming pared 7 bases from V and 6 bases from J, leaving 16 bases between. This CDR3 is built from 12 residues. CDR1 DFQATT and CDR2 SNEGSKA come from the germline V gene (reference sequence). In DNA form, the CDR3 reads TGCAGTGGGGAATGGCCCGGGGGCGAGCAGTACTTC. It yields the protein CSGEWPGGEQYF.

The chain combines TRBV7-2 with TRBJ1-2; TRBD1 aligns across 7 bases. J was trimmed by 5 bases and V by 1 base; bases with no gene match: 4. Germline V gene lookup returns CDR1 SGHTA and CDR2 FQGNSA. CDR3 length: 14 amino acids. The CDR3 sequence: CASSLDGTVYGYTF. CDR3 in DNA: TGTGCCAGCAGCTTAGATGGGACAGTTTATGGCTACACCTTC.

The rearrangement uses TRBV11-2 and TRBJ1-1; 7 positions agree with TRBD1. Germline lookup yields CDR1 SGHAT and CDR2 FQNNGV. Germline trimming cut 6 bases from V and 4 bases from J; bases unmatched to any gene: 11. This CDR3 spans 15 amino acids. As DNA, the CDR3 is TGTGCCAGCAGTTTATCCGGGGCAGGGGGCACTGAAGCTTTCTTT. Its protein product is CASSLSGAGGTEAFF.

This clonotype occurred many times. The chain links TRBV4-1 to TRBJ2-1, with D perhaps TRBD1 or TRBD2 (5 bases each). V lost 3 bases and J 6 bases, leaving 24 bases between the germline ends. The length of the CDR3 is 18 residues. CDR1 is MGHRA, CDR2 YSYEKL, per germline. The CDR3 coding sequence is TGCGCCAGCAGCCACGCTGAAGAGGGGACCGTAGTAATCAATGAGCAGTTCTTC. Protein sequence: CASSHAEEGTVVINEQFF.

The CDR3 here is CASSYSIRLGTEAFF. Written as DNA, the CDR3 is TGTGCCAGCAGTTACTCGATCCGGCTGGGGACTGAAGCTTTCTTT. The chain links TRBV6-5 to TRBJ1-1, with D uncertain. The V end lost 0 bases, the J end lost 5 bases, and 13 bases lay between the germline ends. Germline loops: CDR1 MNHEY, CDR2 SVGAGI. The CDR3 has 15 residues.

This clonotype was picked up many times. The chain has TRBV7-9 and TRBJ1-3; D is unresolved. The CDR3 loop spans 15 amino acids. V lost 1 base and J lost 4, with 11 bases in between. Germline V CDR1 and CDR2: SEHNR, FQNEAQ (reference sequence). CDR3 loop: CASSLGTVGGNTIYF. CDR3 nucleotide sequence: TGTGCCAGCAGCTTAGGAACTGTAGGCGGAAACACCATATATTTT.

This clonotype was seen a handful of times. V is TRBV27 and J is TRBJ2-3; the D gene is possibly TRBD2 (5 bases). Between the trimmed V and J ends, which lost 3 bases and 2 bases, there was a span of 12 bases. The germline CDR1 and CDR2 sequences are MNHEY and SMNVEV (reference sequence). This CDR3 has 15 residues. CDR3 in DNA: TGTGCCAGCAGTTTGGCGGACTGGGACACAGATACGCAGTATTTT. It is translated as CASSLADWDTDTQYF.

This clonotype was seen more than once but under ten times. The V and J genes are TRBV6-2 or TRBV6-3 and TRBJ1-2; D might be TRBD1 (5 bases). Germline lookup yields CDR1 MNHEY and CDR2 SVGEGT. The CDR3 is 15 residues long. Trimming removed 4 bases from V and 4 bases from J, with 16 bases in between. The CDR3 sequence is CASSFGFTGSYGYTF. In DNA, the CDR3 is TGTGCCAGCAGTTTCGGATTTACAGGTAGCTATGGCTACACCTTC.

This clonotype was detected only a few times. The CDR3 DNA reads as TGTGCCAGCAGTTACTCACGAGGAGGCACCGGGGAGCTGTTTTTT. Translation: CASSYSRGGTGELFF. This chain links TRBV6-6 with TRBJ2-2; weak D call: TRBD2 (5 bases). From germline, CDR1 is MNHNY and CDR2 SVGAGI (reference sequence). The CDR3 is 15 residues long. Trimming removed 0 bases from V and 4 bases from J, with 9 bases in between.